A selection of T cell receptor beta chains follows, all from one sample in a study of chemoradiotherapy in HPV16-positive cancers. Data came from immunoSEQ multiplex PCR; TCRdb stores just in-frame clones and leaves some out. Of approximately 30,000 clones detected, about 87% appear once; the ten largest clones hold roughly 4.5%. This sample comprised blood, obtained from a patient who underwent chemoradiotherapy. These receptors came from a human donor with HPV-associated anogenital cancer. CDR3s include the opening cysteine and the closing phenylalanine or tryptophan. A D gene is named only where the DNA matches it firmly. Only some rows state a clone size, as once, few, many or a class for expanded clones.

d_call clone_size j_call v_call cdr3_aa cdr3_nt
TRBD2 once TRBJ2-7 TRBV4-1 CASSQGEAGVNEQYF TGCGCCAGCAGCCAGGGTGAAGCGGGAGTCAACGAGCAGTACTTC
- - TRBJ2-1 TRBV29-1 CSVDGSSYNEQFF TGCAGCGTTGATGGAAGCTCCTACAATGAGCAGTTCTTC
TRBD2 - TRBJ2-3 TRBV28 CASRGGLGSTDTQYF TGTGCCAGCAGGGGGGGACTAGGAAGTACAGATACGCAGTATTTT
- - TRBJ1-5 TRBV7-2 CASSLQSRNQPQHF TGTGCCAGCAGCTTACAAAGCCGCAATCAGCCCCAGCATTTT
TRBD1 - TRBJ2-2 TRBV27 CASSSTGLGGELFF TGTGCCAGCAGTTCGACAGGGTTGGGCGGGGAGCTGTTTTTT
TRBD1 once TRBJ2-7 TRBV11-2 CASSLQTGGEQYF TGTGCCAGCAGCCTTCAAACAGGGGGCGAGCAGTACTTC
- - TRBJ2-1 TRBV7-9 CASSLASSLAYEQFF TGTGCCAGCAGCTTAGCCTCCTCTCTAGCATATGAGCAGTTCTTC
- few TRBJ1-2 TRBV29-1 CSAGGGVVDGYTF TGCAGCGCCGGAGGAGGGGTAGTCGATGGCTACACCTTC
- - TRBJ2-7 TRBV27 CASSLGVIYEQYF TGTGCCAGCAGCCTCGGGGTGATCTACGAGCAGTACTTC
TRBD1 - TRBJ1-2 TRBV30 CASPQGFYGYTF TGTGCCTCCCCACAGGGGTTCTATGGCTACACCTTC
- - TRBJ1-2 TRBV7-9 CASSSPTGKLLGGYTF TGTGCCAGCAGCTCGCCTACAGGGAAGCTATTGGGTGGCTACACCTTC
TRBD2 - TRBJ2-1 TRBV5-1 CASSGASSGRSEQFF TGCGCCAGCAGCGGAGCTTCTAGCGGGAGGTCTGAGCAGTTCTTC
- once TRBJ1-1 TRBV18 CASSPAAKQGEAFF TGTGCCAGCTCACCCGCCGCAAAACAGGGTGAAGCTTTCTTT
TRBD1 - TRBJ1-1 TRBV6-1 CASSDQGTGAFTEAFF TGTGCCAGCAGTGATCAAGGGACAGGGGCCTTCACTGAAGCTTTCTTT
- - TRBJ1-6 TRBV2 CASSEARGERSPLHF TGTGCCAGCAGTGAAGCGCGGGGGGAACGTTCACCCCTCCACTTT
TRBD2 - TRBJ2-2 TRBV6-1 CASATSSDTGELFF TGTGCCAGCGCGACTAGCTCGGACACCGGGGAGCTGTTTTTT
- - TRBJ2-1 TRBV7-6 CASSYNRDNAVHEQFF TGTGCCAGCAGCTACAACCGGGACAATGCAGTCCATGAGCAGTTCTTC
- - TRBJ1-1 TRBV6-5 CASSYSGGLVAFF TGTGCCAGCAGTTACTCCGGGGGTTTGGTAGCTTTCTTT
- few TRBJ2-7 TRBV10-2 CASSEVAGGGYEQYF TGCGCCAGCAGTGAGGTGGCAGGGGGAGGATACGAGCAGTACTTC
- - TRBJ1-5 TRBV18 CASSPPWSSQPQHF TGTGCCAGCTCACCACCGTGGTCCAGTCAGCCCCAGCATTTT
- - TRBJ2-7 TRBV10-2 CASSDLWENEQYF TGCGCCAGCAGTGATTTGTGGGAAAACGAGCAGTACTTC
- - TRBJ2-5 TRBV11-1 CASSLGAQETQYF TGTGCCAGCAGCTTGGGGGCGCAAGAGACCCAGTACTTC
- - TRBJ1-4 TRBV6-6 CASSSSRATNEKLFF TGTGCCAGCAGTTCGAGCCGTGCAACTAATGAAAAACTGTTTTTT
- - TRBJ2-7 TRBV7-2 CASSLGASFVYEQYF TGTGCCAGCAGCTTAGGGGCCTCGTTCGTCTACGAGCAGTACTTC
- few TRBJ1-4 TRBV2 CASSVRGNEKLFF TGTGCCAGCAGTGTACGCGGGAATGAAAAACTGTTTTTT
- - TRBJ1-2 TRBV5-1 CASTRDGLQPNYGYTF TGCGCCAGCACCCGGGACGGCCTCCAACCTAACTATGGCTACACCTTC
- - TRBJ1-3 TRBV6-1 CASSTLGRGNTIYF TGTGCCAGCAGTACGCTGGGGAGGGGAAACACCATATATTTT
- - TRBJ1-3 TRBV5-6 CASSPTGGGFNTIYF TGTGCCAGCAGCCCAACGGGAGGGGGATTCAACACCATATATTTT
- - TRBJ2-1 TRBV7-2 CASSHRESRSYNEQFF TGTGCCAGCAGCCACAGGGAGTCAAGGTCCTACAATGAGCAGTTCTTC
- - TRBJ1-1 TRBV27 CASSLDGRVGAEAFF TGTGCCAGCAGTTTAGATGGCAGGGTCGGGGCTGAAGCTTTCTTT
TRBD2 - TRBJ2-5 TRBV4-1 CASSPSGRVEETQYF TGCGCCAGCAGCCCCAGCGGGAGGGTAGAAGAGACCCAGTACTTC
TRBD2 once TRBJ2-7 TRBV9 CASSPDRGGGPYEQYF TGTGCCAGCAGCCCCGACCGTGGGGGGGGACCCTACGAGCAGTACTTC
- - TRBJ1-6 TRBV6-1 CASTLGPTRALHF TGTGCCAGCACCCTCGGCCCGACCAGGGCCCTCCACTTT
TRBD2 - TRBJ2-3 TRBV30 CACKFGTSGVGLGDTQYF TGTGCCTGTAAATTCGGGACTAGCGGGGTAGGGCTTGGAGATACGCAGTATTTT
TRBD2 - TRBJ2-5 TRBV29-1 CSVVRPSGGTQTQYF TGCAGCGTTGTTAGGCCTAGCGGAGGCACGCAGACCCAGTACTTC
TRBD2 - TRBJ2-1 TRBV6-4 CASSVGRDYNEQFF TGTGCCAGCAGTGTCGGGAGGGACTACAATGAGCAGTTCTTC
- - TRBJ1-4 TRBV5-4 CASSYDRTNEKLFF TGTGCCAGCAGCTACGACAGAACTAATGAAAAACTGTTTTTT
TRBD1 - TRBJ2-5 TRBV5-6 CASSSVDRRQETQYF TGTGCCAGCAGCTCAGTGGACAGGCGACAAGAGACCCAGTACTTC
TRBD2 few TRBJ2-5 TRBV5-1 CASRGGQETQYF TGCGCCAGCAGGGGGGGGCAAGAGACCCAGTACTTC
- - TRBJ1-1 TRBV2 CASSVITEAFF TGTGCCAGCAGTGTAATCACTGAAGCTTTCTTT
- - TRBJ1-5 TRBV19 CASTEPFRHQGQPQHF TGTGCCAGTACCGAACCTTTTCGACATCAAGGTCAGCCCCAGCATTTT
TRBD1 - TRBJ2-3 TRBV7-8 CASSPGQSTDTQYF TGTGCCAGCAGTCCGGGACAGAGCACAGATACGCAGTATTTT
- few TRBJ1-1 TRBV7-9 CASSLDSYLNTEAFF TGTGCCAGCAGCTTAGATTCGTATCTGAACACTGAAGCTTTCTTT
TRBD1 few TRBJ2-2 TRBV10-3 CAISETTGQAGELFF TGTGCCATCAGTGAGACGACAGGGCAGGCCGGGGAGCTGTTTTTT
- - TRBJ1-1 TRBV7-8 CASSRSWEGTEAFF TGTGCCAGCAGCCGCAGTTGGGAGGGTACTGAAGCTTTCTTT
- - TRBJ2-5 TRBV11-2 CASSLKETQYF TGTGCCAGCAGCCTTAAAGAGACCCAGTACTTC